This TCR beta chain came from a study of cytomegalovirus exposure and HLA in healthy donors. Background on the study: Ancestry clustering placed more than 80% of 350 to 500 genotyped donors in the Caucasian-associated cluster.

In the case of this clone: Its target is not known.

The V segment lost 0 bases and the J segment 1 base; nucleotides outside the gene matches: 7. The V gene's germline CDR1 is SGHRS and CDR2 YFSETQ. The CDR3 loop spans 17 amino acids. The PCR made use of 60 Vbeta and 13 Jbeta primers. The protocol was immunoSEQ multiplex PCR, while the TCRdb copy is restricted to in-frame clones and leaves out a portion. The data show 95,000 to 130,000 clones, around 75% seen once. Overall study results and limits: Across HLA loci, a later analysis found differing TCR association rates, with DRB1 most and HLA-C fewest. An apparent linkage of common viral pathogens to several of the most significant clusters emerged in a later analysis.

The chain joins TRBV5-1 to TRBJ2-3; 8 positions agree with TRBD2. Sequenced input: PBMCs. The TCR sequence derives from a woman in her late teens or twenties in good health and CMV-seronegative. The CDR3 sequence is CASSLGLSGGGTDTQYF. The CDR3 nucleotides are TGCGCCAGCAGCTTGGGGTTAAGCGGGGGTGGCACAGATACGCAGTATTTT.